This T cell receptor (beta chain) was found in a study of T cell changes during pregnancy in multiple sclerosis. With 6 bases clipped from V and 7 bases from J, the junction kept 3 bases outside the gene matches. The CDR3 runs to 12 residues. Germline V gene lookup returns CDR1 SGHTA and CDR2 FQGNSA. Only in-frame clones appear in the TCRdb table, and some are missing; sequencing was by immunoSEQ multiplex PCR. The table includes tens of thousands of clones, 93% detected once. This rearrangement joins TRBV7-2 to TRBJ1-2; TRBD1 matches at 9 bases. The sequence was obtained from a female donor with multiple sclerosis, enrolled in a pregnancy study. This specimen was peripheral blood, taken after pregnancy. The CDR3 sequence is CASRQDRGGYTF. The CDR3 nucleotides read TGTGCCAGCAGACAGGACAGGGGTGGCTACACCTTC. The variable domain in full, completed from reference TRBV7-2 and TRBJ1-2, reads GAGVSQSPSNKVTEKGKDVELRCDPISGHTALYWYRQSLGQGLEFLIYFQGNSAPDKSGLPSDRFSAERTGGSVSTLTIQRTQQEDSAVYLCASRQDRGGYTFGSGTRLTVV.